This T cell receptor beta chain was identified in a study of identical twins. Overall study findings and caveats: Without tracking the same donors, conclusions rested on cross-sectional statistical analysis. Excess sharing by twins proved weaker in beta out-of-frame sequences.

Germline lookup yields CDR1 MDHEN and CDR2 SYDVKM. Trimming took 6 bases from V and 2 from J, leaving 17 bases between them. The CDR3 spans 15 residues. Via MiXCR, TCRdb re-called the 5' RACE reads, giving one row per CDR3 protein. The repertoire holds approximately 1.8 million distinct CDR3 sequences, with roughly 35% as singletons. In this sample, this clonotype turned up a few times. The target antigen is unknown. The sequenced sample consisted of cord blood. The chain employs TRBV28 and TRBJ2-7; D gene ambiguous. This sequence was found in a newborn girl in good health. Here the CDR3 reads CASRSTDTPTYEQYF. CDR3 DNA sequence: TGTGCCAGCAGATCCACAGACACTCCAACCTACGAGCAGTACTTC. Drawing the rest from reference TRBV28 and TRBJ2-7, the complete variable domain is DVKVTQSSRYLVKRTGEKVFLECVQDMDHENMFWYRQDPGLGLRLIYFSYDVKMKEKGDIPEGYSVSREKKERFSLILESASTNQTSMYLCASRSTDTPTYEQYFGPGTRLTVT.